This T cell receptor (beta chain) is from a study of blood T cell repertoires in COVID-19. The wider study: Acute-phase and convalescent COVID-19 samples originated in the United States, Italy and Spain.

Germline V CDR1 and CDR2: MNHEY, SVGAGI. The CDR3 is 15 amino acids. Unmatched junction bases numbered 10, after V lost 9 bases and J lost 7 bases. Seattle-derived patients entered the study during active infection and were followed longitudinally. In the authors' methods: Amplification from reference gene primers served as the basis for estimated nucleated cell counts. Method: immunoSEQ multiplex PCR; TCRdb's copy keeps in-frame clones and lacks some. V and J calls and clone size are as listed in that table; D and trimming were resolved from the DNA. The table shows nearly 300,000 clones, with about four fifths occurring only once.

Sample: peripheral blood. The chain couples TRBV6-5 to TRBJ1-6; 9 nucleotides agree with TRBD1. The sequence was collected from a human donor with COVID-19, enrolled during active disease. The donor label of this sample is uncertain. CDR3 loop: CASVTTGGGNSPLHF. DNA of the CDR3: TGTGCCAGTGTTACTACAGGGGGCGGCAATTCACCCCTCCACTTT.